This record covers a single T cell receptor (beta chain). The sample originates from a study of blood T cells in healthy people across ages. Then a second PCR, running about 6 to 11 cycles, was carried out with a sample-barcoded 5' primer and a J-beta primer mix. TCRdb independently ran MiXCR on the 5' RACE reads; one entry per CDR3 protein. Of about 770,000 distinct CDR3 sequences in the sample, roughly 44% are singletons; the top ten hold around 21%. No fewer than 5 micrograms of total RNA were isolated from every sample. Germline CDR1 and CDR2: SGHTS and YDEGEE. The CDR3 spans 13 residues. The ends were cut back, 4 bases at V and 6 bases at J, with 13 bases in the middle.

Source material: blood. J is TRBJ1-2 and V is TRBV5-8, with a possible D match to TRBD1 (6 bases). The TCR comes from a man aged 60 to 69 in good health. The CDR3 reads CASSPDSRNGYTF. The CDR3 nucleotides are TGTGCCAGCAGCCCGGACAGCAGAAATGGCTACACCTTC.